Below, 16 T cell receptor beta chains from the same sample are listed, as sequenced in a study of blood T cell repertoires in COVID-19. Sequencing was performed with immunoSEQ multiplex PCR; in TCRdb, only in-frame clones are kept and a portion is missing. The sample has roughly 240,000 clones; roughly 90% are singletons. Specimen: PBMCs or T cells enriched from blood (not recorded which). These receptors were collected from a woman between 25 and 40 years old with acute COVID-19.

The rearrangement uses TRBV27 and TRBJ1-5; no definite D call. CDR1 MNHEY and CDR2 SMNVEV come from the germline V gene (reference sequence). The CDR3 covers 14 residues. V gave up 7 bases and J gave up 1 base, with 11 bases separating them. The CDR3 DNA sequence: TGTGCCAGCAAATCCCCCGAGAGCAATCAGCCCCAGCATTTT. Protein: CASKSPESNQPQHF.

The gene calls are TRBV5-4 and TRBJ2-7, with TRBD1 identical over 10 bases. Germline CDR1 is SGHNT and CDR2 is YYREEE (reference sequence). The ends lost 4 bases at V and 5 bases at J; junction bases unmatched: 3. The CDR3 length is 13 residues. The CDR3 coding sequence is TGTGCCAGCAGCGCCGGGACAGGGGACGAGCAGTACTTC. Residues: CASSAGTGDEQYF.

The V and J genes are TRBV3-1 (or the pseudogene TRBV3-2) and TRBJ1-5, with D tentatively TRBD1 (5 bases). V shed 0 bases and J shed 4 bases, with 10 bases lying between them. The CDR3 totals 15 residues. CDR1 LGHDT and CDR2 YNNKEL come from the germline V gene (reference sequence). The CDR3 region is CASSQDLSGNQPQHF. DNA of the CDR3: TGTGCCAGCAGCCAAGACTTGTCAGGGAATCAGCCCCAGCATTTT.

J is TRBJ2-1 and V is TRBV6-5; weak D call: TRBD2 (6 bases). Germline V CDR1 and CDR2: MNHEY, SVGAGI. There are 13 residues in the CDR3. The ends were cut back, 4 bases at V and 9 bases at J, with 13 bases in the middle. This CDR3 is CASSSGGTGEQFF. The CDR3 DNA follows: TGTGCCAGCAGTTCCGGAGGGACCGGTGAGCAGTTCTTC.

The J gene is TRBJ1-4, the V gene TRBV19; D is unclear. Trimming took 6 bases from V and 1 from J, leaving 9 bases between them. The CDR3 is 14 residues long. CDR1 LNHDA and CDR2 SQIVND come from the germline V gene (reference sequence). The CDR3 nucleotides are TGTGCCAGTAGGCCAGAGGGAACTAATGAAAAACTGTTTTTT. Protein sequence: CASRPEGTNEKLFF.

The gene calls are TRBV6-5 and TRBJ1-3, with D hard to call. CDR3 size: 15 residues. The germline V and J ends were trimmed by 0 bases and 4 bases, with 10 bases remaining between them. The V gene's germline CDR1 is MNHEY and CDR2 SVGAGI. The chain's CDR3 is CASSYSLEIGNTIYF. The CDR3 nucleotides are TGTGCCAGCAGTTACTCATTGGAGATCGGAAACACCATATATTTT.

The chain couples TRBV4-2 to TRBJ2-1; the D gene is possibly TRBD2 (6 bases). CDR1 is LGHNA and CDR2 is YNFKEQ in the germline V gene. The CDR3 is made up of 10 amino acids. Trimming cost V 10 bases and J 7 bases, with 8 bases left between them. The CDR3 DNA sequence: TGTGCCACTGGGAGGAATGAGCAGTTCTTC. Translating it yields CATGRNEQFF.

V and J are TRBV11-2 and TRBJ1-1; D perhaps matches TRBD1 (6 bases). The germline V gene has CDR1 SGHAT and CDR2 FQNNGV. Trimming shortened V by 4 bases and J by 5 bases, and 14 bases separated the two germline ends. This CDR3 comprises 14 residues. The CDR3 DNA sequence: TGTGCCAGCAGCTGGGGACAAATGAGGACTGAAGCTTTCTTT. It yields the protein CASSWGQMRTEAFF.

On this clone itself: A much larger clone differs from this one at a single base, so this may be a read error. The chain is built from TRBV9 and TRBJ1-2, with TRBD1 as a possible D gene (6 bases). V lost 3 bases, J lost 5 bases, and 11 bases lay in between. CDR3 length: 13 residues. Germline-derived CDR1 and CDR2 are SGDLS and YYNGEE. CDR3 sequence: CASSARGGYGYTF. The CDR3 DNA follows: TGTGCCAGCAGCGCCAGGGGTGGGTATGGCTACACCTTC.

This chain connects TRBV6-2 or TRBV6-3 to TRBJ1-5, with D possibly being TRBD1 (5 bases). The CDR3 is 16 amino acids. Germline CDR1 MNHEY, CDR2 SVGEGT. Deletions cut 2 bases from V and 0 bases from J, with 11 bases between. CDR3: CASSYAGQYSNQPQHF. In DNA, the CDR3 is TGTGCCAGCAGTTACGCAGGACAATATAGCAATCAGCCCCAGCATTTT.

The chain employs TRBV9 and TRBJ1-4; weak D call: TRBD1 (5 bases). V lost 2 bases and J 7 bases, leaving 15 bases between the germline ends. Germline V gives CDR1 SGDLS, CDR2 YYNGEE. This CDR3 has 15 residues. The CDR3 sequence is CASSVSTERGEKLFF. The CDR3 DNA sequence: TGTGCCAGCAGCGTTTCGACAGAACGCGGTGAAAAACTGTTTTTT. Drawing the rest from reference TRBV9 and TRBJ1-4, the complete variable domain is DSGVTQTPKHLITATGQRVTLRCSPRSGDLSVYWYQQSLDQGLQFLIQYYNGEERAKGNILERFSAQQFPDLHSELNLSSLELGDSALYFCASSVSTERGEKLFFGSGTQLSVL.

The chain links TRBV24-1 to TRBJ1-5, with D tentatively TRBD1 (6 bases). Germline V CDR1 and CDR2: KGHDR, SFDVKD. The CDR3 runs to 15 residues. Between the trimmed V and J ends, which lost 0 bases and 6 bases, there was a span of 11 bases. The CDR3 DNA follows: TGTGCCACCAGTGATTTGAAGGGGGAGTCTCAGCCCCAGCATTTT. Its translation: CATSDLKGESQPQHF.

This clone was seen a handful of times. The V gene is TRBV19, the J gene TRBJ1-1; 7 bases match TRBD1. J lost 3 bases, V lost 4 bases, and 8 bases had no gene match. Germline V gene data show CDR1 as LNHDA and CDR2 as SQIVND (reference sequence). The CDR3 runs to 15 residues. In DNA form, the CDR3 reads TGTGCCAGTAGTAGCAGAGGGGGCGAGGACACTGAAGCTTTCTTT. Its translation is CASSSRGGEDTEAFF.

The rearrangement uses TRBV30 and TRBJ1-4; 7 nucleotides match TRBD1. The junction had 13 bases not matched to a gene; V was cut back by 1 base and J by 2 bases. Germline loops: CDR1 GTSNPN, CDR2 SVGIG (reference sequence). The CDR3 has 18 residues. In DNA form, the CDR3 reads TGTGCCTGGAGTGGCCCGACAGGGATTGTTTCGACTAATGAAAAACTGTTTTTT. Translated: CAWSGPTGIVSTNEKLFF. Combining the CDR3 with reference TRBV30 and TRBJ1-4 gives the whole variable domain SQTIHQWPATLVQPVGSPLSLECTVEGTSNPNLYWYRQAAGRGLQLLFYSVGIGQISSEVPQNLSASRPQDRQFILSSKKLLLSDSGFYLCAWSGPTGIVSTNEKLFFGSGTQLSVL.

This clone was observed a handful of times. CDR3 bases: TGTGCCAGCAGCTTGGGGGGGGAAGCGGCCTACGAGCAGTACTTC. Amino acid sequence: CASSLGGEAAYEQYF. The gene calls are TRBV5-4 and TRBJ2-7, with D possibly being TRBD2 (6 bases). Deletions cut 0 bases from V and 2 bases from J, with 12 bases between. This CDR3 spans 15 amino acids. Germline V lookup: CDR1 SGHNT, CDR2 YYREEE (reference sequence).

The rearrangement uses TRBV10-1 and TRBJ2-4; D unclear. This CDR3 spans 15 amino acids. Germline-derived CDR1 and CDR2 are WNHNN and SYGVQD (reference sequence). V was trimmed by 3 bases and J by 0 bases, leaving 9 bases between them. The CDR3 is CASSDRKTAKNIQYF. DNA of the CDR3: TGCGCCAGCAGTGACAGAAAAACAGCCAAAAACATTCAGTACTTC.